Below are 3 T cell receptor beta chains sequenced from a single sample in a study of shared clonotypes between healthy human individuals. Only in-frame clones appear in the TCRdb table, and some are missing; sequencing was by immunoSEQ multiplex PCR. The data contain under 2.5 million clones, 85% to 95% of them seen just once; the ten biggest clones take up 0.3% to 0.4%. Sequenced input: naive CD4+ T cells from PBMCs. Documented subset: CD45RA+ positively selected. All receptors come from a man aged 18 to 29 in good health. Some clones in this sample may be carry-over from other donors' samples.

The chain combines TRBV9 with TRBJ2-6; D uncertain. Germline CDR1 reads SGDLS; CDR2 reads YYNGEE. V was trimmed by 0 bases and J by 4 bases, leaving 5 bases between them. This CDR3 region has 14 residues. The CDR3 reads CASSVDAGANVLTF. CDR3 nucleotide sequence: TGTGCCAGCAGCGTAGACGCGGGGGCCAACGTCCTGACTTTC.

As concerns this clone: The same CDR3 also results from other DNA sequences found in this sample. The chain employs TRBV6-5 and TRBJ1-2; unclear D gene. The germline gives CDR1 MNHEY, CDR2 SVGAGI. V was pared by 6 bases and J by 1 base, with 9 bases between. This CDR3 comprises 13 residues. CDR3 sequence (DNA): TGTGCCAGCAGCCCCCGTGATAACTATGGCTACACCTTC. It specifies CASSPRDNYGYTF.

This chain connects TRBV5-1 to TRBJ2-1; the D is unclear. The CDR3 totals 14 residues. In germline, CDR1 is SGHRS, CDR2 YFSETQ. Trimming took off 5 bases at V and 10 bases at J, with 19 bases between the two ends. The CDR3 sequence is CASRPLRAAEEQFF. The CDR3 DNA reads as TGCGCCAGCAGGCCCTTGCGCGCGGCGGAAGAGCAGTTCTTC. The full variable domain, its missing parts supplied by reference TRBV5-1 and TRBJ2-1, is KAGVTQTPRYLIKTRGQQVTLSCSPISGHRSVSWYQQTPGQGLQFLFEYFSETQRNKGNFPGRFSGRQFSNSRSEMNVSTLELGDSALYLCASRPLRAAEEQFFGPGTRLTVL.